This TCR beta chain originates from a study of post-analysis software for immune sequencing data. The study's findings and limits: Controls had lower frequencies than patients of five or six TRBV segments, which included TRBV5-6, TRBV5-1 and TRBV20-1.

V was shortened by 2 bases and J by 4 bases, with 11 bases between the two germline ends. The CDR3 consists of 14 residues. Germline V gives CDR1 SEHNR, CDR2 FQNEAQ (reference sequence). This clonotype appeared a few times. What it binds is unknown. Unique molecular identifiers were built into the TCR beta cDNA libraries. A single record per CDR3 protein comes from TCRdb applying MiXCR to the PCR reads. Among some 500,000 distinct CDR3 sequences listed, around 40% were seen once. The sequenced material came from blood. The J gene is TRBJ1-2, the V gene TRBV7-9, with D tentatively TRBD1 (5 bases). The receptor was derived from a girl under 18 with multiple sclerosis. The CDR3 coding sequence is TGTGCCAGCAGCTTACCGGGGCCTAGCTATGGCTACACCTTC. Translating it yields CASSLPGPSYGYTF.